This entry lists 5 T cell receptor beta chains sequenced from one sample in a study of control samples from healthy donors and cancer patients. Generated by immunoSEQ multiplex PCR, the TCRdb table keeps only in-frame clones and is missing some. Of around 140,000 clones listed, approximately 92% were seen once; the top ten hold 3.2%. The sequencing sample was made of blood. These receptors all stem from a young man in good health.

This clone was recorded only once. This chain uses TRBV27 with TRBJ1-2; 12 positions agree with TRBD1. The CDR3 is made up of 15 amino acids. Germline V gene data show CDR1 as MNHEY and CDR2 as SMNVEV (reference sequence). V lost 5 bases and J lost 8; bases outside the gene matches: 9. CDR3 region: CASSPGTGGGGGYTF. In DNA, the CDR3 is TGTGCCAGCAGTCCAGGGACAGGGGGCGGAGGAGGCTACACCTTC.

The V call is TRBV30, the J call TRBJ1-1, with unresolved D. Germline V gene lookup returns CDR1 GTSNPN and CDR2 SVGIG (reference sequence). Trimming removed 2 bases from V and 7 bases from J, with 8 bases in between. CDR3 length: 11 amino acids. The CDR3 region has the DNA TGTGCCTGGAGTTTAGACCATGAAGCTTTCTTT. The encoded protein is CAWSLDHEAFF.

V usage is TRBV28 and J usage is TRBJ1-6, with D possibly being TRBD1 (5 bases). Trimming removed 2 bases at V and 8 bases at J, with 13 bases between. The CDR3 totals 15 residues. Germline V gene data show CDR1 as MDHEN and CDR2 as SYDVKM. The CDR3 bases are TGTGCCAGCAGTTTAAGGGGACGGTGGGATTCACCCCTCCACTTT. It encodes CASSLRGRWDSPLHF.

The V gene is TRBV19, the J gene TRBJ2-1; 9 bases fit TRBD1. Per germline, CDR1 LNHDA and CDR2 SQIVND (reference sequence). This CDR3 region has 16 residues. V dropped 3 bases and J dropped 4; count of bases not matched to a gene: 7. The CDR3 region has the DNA TGTGCCAGTAGTATCTTAAGCGGGACAGGGTACAATGAGCAGTTCTTC. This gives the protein CASSILSGTGYNEQFF.

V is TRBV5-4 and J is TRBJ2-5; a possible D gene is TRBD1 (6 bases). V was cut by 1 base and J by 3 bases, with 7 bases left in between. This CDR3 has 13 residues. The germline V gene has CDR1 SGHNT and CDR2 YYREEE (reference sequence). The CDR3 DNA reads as TGTGCCAGCAGCTTGAAGGGGGAAGAGACCCAGTACTTC. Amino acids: CASSLKGEETQYF.